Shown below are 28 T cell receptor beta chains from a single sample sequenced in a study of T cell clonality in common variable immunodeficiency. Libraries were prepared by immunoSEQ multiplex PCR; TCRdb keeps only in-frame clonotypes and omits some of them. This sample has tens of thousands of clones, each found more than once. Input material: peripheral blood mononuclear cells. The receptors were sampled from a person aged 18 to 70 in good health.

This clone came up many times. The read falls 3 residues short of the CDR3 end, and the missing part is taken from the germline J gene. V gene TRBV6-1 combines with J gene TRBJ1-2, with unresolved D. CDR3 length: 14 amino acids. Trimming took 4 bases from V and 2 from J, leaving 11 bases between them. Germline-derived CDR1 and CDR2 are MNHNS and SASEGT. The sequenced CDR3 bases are TGTGCCAGCAGTGGGACTGGACTGAACTATGGC. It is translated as CASSGTGLNYG. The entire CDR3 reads CASSGTGLNYGYTF.

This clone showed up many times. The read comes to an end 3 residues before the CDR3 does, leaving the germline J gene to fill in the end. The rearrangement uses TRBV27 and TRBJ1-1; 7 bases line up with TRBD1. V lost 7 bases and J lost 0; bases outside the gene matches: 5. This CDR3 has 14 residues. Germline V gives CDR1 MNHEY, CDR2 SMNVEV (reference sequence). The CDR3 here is CASTPTGLNTEAFF. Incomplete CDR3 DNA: TGTGCCAGCACTCCGACAGGGTTGAACACTGAA.

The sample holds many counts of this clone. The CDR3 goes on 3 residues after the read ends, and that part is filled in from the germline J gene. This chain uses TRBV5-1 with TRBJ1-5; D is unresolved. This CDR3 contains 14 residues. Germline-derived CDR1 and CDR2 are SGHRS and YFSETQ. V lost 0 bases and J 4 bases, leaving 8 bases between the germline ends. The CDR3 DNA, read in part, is TGCGCCAGCAGCTTGGGGCAGAATAATCAGCCC. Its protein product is CASSLGQNNQP. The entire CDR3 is CASSLGQNNQPQHF.

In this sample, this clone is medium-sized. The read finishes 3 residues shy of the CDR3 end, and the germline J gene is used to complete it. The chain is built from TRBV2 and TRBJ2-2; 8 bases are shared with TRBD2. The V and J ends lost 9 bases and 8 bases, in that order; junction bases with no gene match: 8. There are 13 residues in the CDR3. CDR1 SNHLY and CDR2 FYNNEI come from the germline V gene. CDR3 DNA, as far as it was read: TGTGCCAGTGCACCGGGGGGGGTGGGGGAG. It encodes CASAPGGVGE. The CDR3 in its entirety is CASAPGGVGELFF.

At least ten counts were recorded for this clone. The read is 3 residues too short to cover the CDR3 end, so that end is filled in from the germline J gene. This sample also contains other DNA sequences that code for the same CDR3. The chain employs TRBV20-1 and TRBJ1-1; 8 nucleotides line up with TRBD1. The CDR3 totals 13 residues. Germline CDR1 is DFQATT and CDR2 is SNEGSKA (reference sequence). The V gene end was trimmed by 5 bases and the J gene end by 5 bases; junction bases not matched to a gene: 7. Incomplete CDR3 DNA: TGCAGTGCTGCCACACAGGGGGGGACTGAA. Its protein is CSAATQGGTE. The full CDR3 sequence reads CSAATQGGTEAFF.

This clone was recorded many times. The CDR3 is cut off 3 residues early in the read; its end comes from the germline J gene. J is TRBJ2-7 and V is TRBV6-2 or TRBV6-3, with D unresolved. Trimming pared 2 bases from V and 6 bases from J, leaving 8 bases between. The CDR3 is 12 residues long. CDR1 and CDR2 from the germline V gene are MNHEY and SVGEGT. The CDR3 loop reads CASSYLAGEQYF. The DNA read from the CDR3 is TGTGCCAGCAGTTACCTCGCCGGCGAG.

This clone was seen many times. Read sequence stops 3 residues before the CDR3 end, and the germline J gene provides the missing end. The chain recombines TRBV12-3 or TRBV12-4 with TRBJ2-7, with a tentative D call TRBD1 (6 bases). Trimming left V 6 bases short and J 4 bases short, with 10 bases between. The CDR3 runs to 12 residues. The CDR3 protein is CASSWTEYEQYF. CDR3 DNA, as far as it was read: TGTGCCAGCAGCTGGACAGAGTACGAG.

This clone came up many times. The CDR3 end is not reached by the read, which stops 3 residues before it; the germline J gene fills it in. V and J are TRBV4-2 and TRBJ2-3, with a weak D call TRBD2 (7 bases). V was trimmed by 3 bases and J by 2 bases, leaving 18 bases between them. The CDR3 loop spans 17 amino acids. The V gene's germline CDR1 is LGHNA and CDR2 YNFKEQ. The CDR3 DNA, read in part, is TGTGCCAGCAGCCAGGGGGGGCACGGACTCCTCACAGATACG. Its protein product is CASSQGGHGLLTDT. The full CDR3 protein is CASSQGGHGLLTDTQYF.

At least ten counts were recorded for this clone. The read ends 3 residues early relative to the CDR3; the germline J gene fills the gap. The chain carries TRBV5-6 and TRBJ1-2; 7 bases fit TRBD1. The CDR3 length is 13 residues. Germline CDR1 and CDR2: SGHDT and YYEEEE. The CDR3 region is CASSLQGRGGYTF. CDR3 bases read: TGTGCCAGCAGCCTACAGGGGCGCGGGGGC.

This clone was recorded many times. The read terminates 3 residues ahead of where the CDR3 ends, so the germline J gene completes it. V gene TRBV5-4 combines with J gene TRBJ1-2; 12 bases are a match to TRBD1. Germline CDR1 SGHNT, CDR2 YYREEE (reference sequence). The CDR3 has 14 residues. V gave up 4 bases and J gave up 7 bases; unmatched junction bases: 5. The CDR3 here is CASSGGQGASGYTF. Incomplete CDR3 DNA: TGTGCCAGCAGCGGGGGACAGGGGGCCTCTGGC.

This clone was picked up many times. CDR3 DNA, as far as it was read: TGTGCCTGGAGACGGCTCTTAGCACTCTCTAACTATGGC. Its translation: CAWRRLLALSNYG. The CDR3 reads in full as CAWRRLLALSNYGYTF. V gene TRBV30 combines with J gene TRBJ1-2; D is uncertain. The read ends 3 residues early relative to the CDR3; the germline J gene fills the gap. This CDR3 contains 16 residues. Per germline, CDR1 GTSNPN and CDR2 SVGIG (reference sequence). V lost 3 bases, J lost 0 bases, and 17 bases lay in between. The variable domain in full, completed from reference TRBV30 and TRBJ1-2, reads SQTIHQWPATLVQPVGSPLSLECTVEGTSNPNLYWYRQAAGRGLQLLFYSVGIGQISSEVPQNLSASRPQDRQFILSSKKLLLSDSGFYLCAWRRLLALSNYGYTFGSGTRLTVV.

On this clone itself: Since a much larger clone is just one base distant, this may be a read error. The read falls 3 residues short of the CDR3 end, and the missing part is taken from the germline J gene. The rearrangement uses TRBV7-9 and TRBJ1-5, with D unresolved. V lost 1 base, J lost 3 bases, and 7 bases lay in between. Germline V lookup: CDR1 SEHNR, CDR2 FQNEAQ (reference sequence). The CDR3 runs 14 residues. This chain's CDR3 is CASSLGHSNQPQHF. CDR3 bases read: TGTGCCAGCAGCTTAGGTCACTCCAATCAGCCC.

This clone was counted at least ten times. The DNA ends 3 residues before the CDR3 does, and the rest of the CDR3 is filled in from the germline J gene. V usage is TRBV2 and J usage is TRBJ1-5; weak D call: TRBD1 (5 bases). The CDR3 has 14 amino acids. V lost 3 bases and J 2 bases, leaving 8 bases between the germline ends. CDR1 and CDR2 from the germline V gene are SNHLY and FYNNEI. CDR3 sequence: CASSEGQGNQPQHF. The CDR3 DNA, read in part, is TGTGCCAGCAGTGAGGGGCAGGGCAATCAGCCC.

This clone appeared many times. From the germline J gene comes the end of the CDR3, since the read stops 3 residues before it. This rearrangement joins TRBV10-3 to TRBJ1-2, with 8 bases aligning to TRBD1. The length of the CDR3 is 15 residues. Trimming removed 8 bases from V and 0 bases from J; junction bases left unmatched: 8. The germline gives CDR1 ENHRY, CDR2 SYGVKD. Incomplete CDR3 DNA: TGTGCCATCCCCCGGGGACAGGATGCTAACTATGGC. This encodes CAIPRGQDANYG. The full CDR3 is CAIPRGQDANYGYTF.

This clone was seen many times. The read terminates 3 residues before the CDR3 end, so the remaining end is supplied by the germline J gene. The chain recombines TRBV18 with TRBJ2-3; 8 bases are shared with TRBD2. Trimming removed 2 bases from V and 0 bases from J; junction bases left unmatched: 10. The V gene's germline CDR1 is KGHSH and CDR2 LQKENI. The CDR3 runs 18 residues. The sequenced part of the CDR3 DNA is TGTGCCAGCTCACCAAAGCGGCTAGCGGGTACTAGCACAGATACG. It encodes CASSPKRLAGTSTDT. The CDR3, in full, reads CASSPKRLAGTSTDTQYF.

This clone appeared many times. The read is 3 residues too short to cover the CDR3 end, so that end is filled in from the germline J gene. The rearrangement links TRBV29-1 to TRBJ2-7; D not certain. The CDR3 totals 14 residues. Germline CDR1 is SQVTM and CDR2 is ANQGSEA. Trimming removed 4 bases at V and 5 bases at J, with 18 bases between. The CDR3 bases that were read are TGCAGCGTTGTTGTACCTAGAGTTACGGACGAG. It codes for CSVVVPRVTDE. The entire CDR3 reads CSVVVPRVTDEQYF.

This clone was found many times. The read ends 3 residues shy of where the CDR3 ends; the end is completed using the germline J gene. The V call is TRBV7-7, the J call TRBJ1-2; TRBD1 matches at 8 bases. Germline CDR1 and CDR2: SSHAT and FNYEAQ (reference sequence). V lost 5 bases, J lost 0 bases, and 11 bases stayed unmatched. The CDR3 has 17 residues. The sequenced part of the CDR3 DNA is TGTGCCAGCAGCCCGGGCCCGGACAGGGTTGCTAACTATGGC. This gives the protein CASSPGPDRVANYG. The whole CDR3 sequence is CASSPGPDRVANYGYTF.

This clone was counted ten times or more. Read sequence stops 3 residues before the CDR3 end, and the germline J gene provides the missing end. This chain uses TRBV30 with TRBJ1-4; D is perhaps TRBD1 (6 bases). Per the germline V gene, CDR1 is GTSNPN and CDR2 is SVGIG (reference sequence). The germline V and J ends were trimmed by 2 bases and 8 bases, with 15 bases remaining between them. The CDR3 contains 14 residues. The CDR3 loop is CAWSYRASDEKLFF. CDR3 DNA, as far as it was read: TGTGCCTGGAGTTACAGGGCCTCTGACGAAAAA.

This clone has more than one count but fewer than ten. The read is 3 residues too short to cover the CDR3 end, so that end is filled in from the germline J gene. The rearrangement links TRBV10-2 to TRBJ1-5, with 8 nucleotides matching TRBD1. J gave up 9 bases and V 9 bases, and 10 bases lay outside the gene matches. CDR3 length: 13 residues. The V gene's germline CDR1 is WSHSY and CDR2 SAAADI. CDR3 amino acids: CASTGQAWGPQHF. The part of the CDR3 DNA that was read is TGCGCCAGTACGGGACAGGCCTGGGGGCCC.

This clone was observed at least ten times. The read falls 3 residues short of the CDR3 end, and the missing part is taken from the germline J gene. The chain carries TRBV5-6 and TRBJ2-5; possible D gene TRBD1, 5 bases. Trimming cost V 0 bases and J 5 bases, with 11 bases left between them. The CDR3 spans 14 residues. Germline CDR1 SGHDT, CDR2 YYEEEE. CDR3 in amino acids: CASSLALGRETQYF. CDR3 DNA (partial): TGTGCCAGCAGCTTGGCCTTGGGGCGTGAGACC.

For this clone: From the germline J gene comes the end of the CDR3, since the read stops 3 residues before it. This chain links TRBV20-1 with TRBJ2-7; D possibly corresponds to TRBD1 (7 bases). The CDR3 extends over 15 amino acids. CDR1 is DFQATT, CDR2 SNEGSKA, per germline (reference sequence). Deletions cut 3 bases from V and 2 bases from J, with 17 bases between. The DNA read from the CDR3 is TGCAGTGCTAGGGTGCAGGGGGGTAGCCCCTACGAG. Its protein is CSARVQGGSPYE. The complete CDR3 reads CSARVQGGSPYEQYF.

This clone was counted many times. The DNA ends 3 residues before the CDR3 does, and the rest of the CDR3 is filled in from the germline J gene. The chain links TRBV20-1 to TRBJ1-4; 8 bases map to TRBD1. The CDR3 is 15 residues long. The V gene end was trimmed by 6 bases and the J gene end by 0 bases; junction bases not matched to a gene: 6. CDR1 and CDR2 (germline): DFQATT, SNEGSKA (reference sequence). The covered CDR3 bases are TGCAGTGCCCGGGACAGGCGCACAACTAATGAAAAA. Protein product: CSARDRRTTNEK. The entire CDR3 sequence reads CSARDRRTTNEKLFF.

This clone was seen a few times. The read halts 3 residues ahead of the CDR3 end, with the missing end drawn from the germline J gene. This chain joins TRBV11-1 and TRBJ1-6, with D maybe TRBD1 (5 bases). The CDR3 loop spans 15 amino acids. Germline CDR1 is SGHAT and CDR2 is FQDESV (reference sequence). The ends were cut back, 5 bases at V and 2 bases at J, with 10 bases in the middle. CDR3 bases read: TGTGCCAGCAGCCCAGGGATGACCTATAATTCACCC. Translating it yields CASSPGMTYNSP. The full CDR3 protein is CASSPGMTYNSPLHF.

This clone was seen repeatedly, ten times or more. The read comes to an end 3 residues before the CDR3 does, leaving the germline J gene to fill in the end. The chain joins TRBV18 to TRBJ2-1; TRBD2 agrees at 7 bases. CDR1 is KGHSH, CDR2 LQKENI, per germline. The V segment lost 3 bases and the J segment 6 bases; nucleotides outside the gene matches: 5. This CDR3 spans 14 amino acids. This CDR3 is CASSPLGGFNEQFF. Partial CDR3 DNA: TGTGCCAGCTCACCGTTGGGGGGGTTCAATGAG.

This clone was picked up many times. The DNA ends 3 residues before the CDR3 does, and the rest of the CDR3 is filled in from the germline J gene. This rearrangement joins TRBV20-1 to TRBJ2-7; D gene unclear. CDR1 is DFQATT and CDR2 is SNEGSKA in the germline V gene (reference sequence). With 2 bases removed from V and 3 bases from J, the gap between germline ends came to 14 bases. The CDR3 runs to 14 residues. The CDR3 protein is CSARKFPNYYEQYF. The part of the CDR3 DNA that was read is TGCAGTGCTAGAAAGTTCCCTAACTACTACGAG.

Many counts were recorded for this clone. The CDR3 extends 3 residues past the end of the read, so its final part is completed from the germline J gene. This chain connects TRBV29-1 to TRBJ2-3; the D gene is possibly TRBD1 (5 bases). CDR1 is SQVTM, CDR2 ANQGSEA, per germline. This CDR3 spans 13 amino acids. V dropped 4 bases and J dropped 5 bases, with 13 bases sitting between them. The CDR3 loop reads CSVAGFPRDTQYF. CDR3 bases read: TGCAGCGTTGCAGGGTTTCCGAGAGATACG.

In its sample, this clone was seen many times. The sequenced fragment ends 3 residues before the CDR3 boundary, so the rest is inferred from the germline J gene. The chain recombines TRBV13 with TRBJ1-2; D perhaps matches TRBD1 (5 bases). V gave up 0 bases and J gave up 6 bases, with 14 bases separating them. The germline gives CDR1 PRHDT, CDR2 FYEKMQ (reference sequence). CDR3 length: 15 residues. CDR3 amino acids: CASSLGQVGNDGYTF. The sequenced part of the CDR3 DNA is TGTGCCAGCAGCTTAGGACAGGTAGGAAACGATGGC.

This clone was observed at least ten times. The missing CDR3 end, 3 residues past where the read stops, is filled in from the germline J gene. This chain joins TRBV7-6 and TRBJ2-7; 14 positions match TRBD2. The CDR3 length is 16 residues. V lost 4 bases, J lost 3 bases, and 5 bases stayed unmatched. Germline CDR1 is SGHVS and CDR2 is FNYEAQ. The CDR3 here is CASSSAGTSGGYEQYF. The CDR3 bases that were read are TGTGCCAGCAGCTCGGCCGGGACTAGCGGGGGCTACGAG. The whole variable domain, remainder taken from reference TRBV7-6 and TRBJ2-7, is GAGVSQSPRYKVTKRGQDVALRCDPISGHVSLYWYRQALGQGPEFLTYFNYEAQQDKSGLPNDRFSAERPEGSISTLTIQRTEQRDSAMYRCASSSAGTSGGYEQYFGPGTRLTVT.